This TCR beta chain emerged from a study of control samples from healthy donors and cancer patients. The CDR3 runs to 12 residues. The V end lost 6 bases, the J end lost 0 bases, and 5 bases lay between the germline ends. In germline, CDR1 is MNHEY, CDR2 SVGAGI. The method was immunoSEQ multiplex PCR; TCRdb's version includes in-frame clones alone and lacks a portion of them. The repertoire holds 120,000 to 150,000 clones, about nine tenths seen once, with around 4.9% in the top ten. V usage is TRBV6-5 and J usage is TRBJ1-1; unclear D gene. This sequence originates from a man aged 30 to 39 in good health. The sequenced material came from blood. In nucleotides, the CDR3 is TGTGCCAGCAGCAAGTTGAACACTGAAGCTTTCTTT. It specifies CASSKLNTEAFF.